There are many counts of the clone carrying this TCR beta chain. Its antigen remains unknown. Aged 18 to 65, the patients had hyperthyroidism that was newly diagnosed and had lasted under 2 months. Together with thyroid ultrasound, orbital computed tomography, serum thyroxine and TRAb, clinical symptoms were used for diagnoses. The sample belongs to a study of T cells in Graves' hyperthyroidism and ophthalmopathy. RNA transcripts served as the template for amplifying TCR beta CDR3 regions. First-round RT-PCR of the TCR CDR3 relied on the HTBI primer set. In TCRdb, the multiplex PCR reads were re-called with MiXCR into one record per CDR3 protein. The table shows fewer than 350,000 distinct CDR3 sequences, with 13% to 15% occurring only once. The V end lost 1 base, the J end lost 11 bases, and 18 bases lay between the germline ends. There are 14 residues in the CDR3. In germline, CDR1 is SGHAT, CDR2 FQNNGV.

Study-level results: Onset of ophthalmopathy came a median approximately 6 months after the model predicted it. Most expanded thyroid clonotypes above 0.001 recurred in blood.

The chain couples TRBV11-2 to TRBJ2-7, with TRBD2 as a possible D gene (6 bases). The sequence came from a woman between 50 and 59 years old with Graves' hyperthyroidism that later progressed to Graves' ophthalmopathy. Sequencing was done on a sample of blood. CDR3: CASSLVSSGTGEYF. The CDR3, as DNA: TGTGCCAGCAGCTTAGTATCTTCTGGCACGGGGGAGTACTTC.